This T cell receptor (beta chain) is from a study of T cell responses to AZD1222 COVID-19 vaccine. Study-level points and caveats: Among those given AZD1222, only five or six were seropositive at baseline. Donors in the cohort were predominantly white British and more often female, and clonal diversity was possibly underestimated. All repertoire sampling was performed exclusively after the peak T cell response.

TCRdb keeps only in-frame clones here, not all; method: immunoSEQ multiplex PCR. Of about 120,000 clones listed, 85% to 95% are singletons. Concerning this clone: Antigen: not known.

The TCR originated in an adult in good health. The sample was peripheral blood, taken on day 0 of AZD1222 vaccination.

CDR3 sequence: CASSFSGQGGGETQYF. The CDR3 DNA reads as TGTGCCAGCAGCTTCTCAGGACAGGGTGGAGGAGAGACCCAGTACTTC. The chain links TRBV5-6 to TRBJ2-5, with TRBD1 identical over 8 bases. CDR1 and CDR2 (germline): SGHDT, YYEEEE. The junction had 10 bases not matched to a gene; V was cut back by 2 bases and J by 4 bases. The CDR3 is 16 residues long.